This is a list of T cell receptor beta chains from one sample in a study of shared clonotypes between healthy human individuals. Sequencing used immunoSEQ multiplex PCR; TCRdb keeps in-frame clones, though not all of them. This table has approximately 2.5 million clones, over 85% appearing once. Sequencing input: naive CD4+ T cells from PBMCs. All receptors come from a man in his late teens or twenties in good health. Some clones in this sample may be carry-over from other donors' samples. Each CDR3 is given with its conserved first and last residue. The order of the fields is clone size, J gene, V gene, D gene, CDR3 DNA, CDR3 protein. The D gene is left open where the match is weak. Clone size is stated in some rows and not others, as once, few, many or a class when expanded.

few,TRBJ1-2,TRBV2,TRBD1,TGTGCCAGCAGGCAGGACAGGGAGAATGGCTACACCTTC,CASRQDRENGYTF
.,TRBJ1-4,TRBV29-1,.,TGCAGCGCCGCGGGACAAAGGAGGGAAAAACTGTTTTTT,CSAAGQRREKLFF
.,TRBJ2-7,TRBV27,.,TGTGCCAGCAGTTTATTCAGTGTGGGGTTAGAGTACGAGCAGTACTTC,CASSLFSVGLEYEQYF
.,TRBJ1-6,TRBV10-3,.,TGTGCCATCAGACTCACAAAGGGGAATTCACCCCTCCACTTT,CAIRLTKGNSPLHF
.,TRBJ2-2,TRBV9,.,TGTGCCAGCAGCGAGACGGCTTATAATACCGGGGAGCTGTTTTTT,CASSETAYNTGELFF
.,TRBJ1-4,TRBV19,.,TGTGCCAGTGGGCGGACAGCCGCGGGACTGTTTTTT,CASGRTAAGLFF
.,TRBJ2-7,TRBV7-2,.,TGTGCCAGCAGCCCTCCGGGACAAAGCTACGAGCAGTACTTC,CASSPPGQSYEQYF
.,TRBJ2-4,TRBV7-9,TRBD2,TGTGCCAGCAGCTTAGCTCGGGGAGGGCCTACCAAAAACATTCAGTACTTC,CASSLARGGPTKNIQYF
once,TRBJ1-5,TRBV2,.,TGTGCCAGCAAAGGGCAGGCCGGCAATCAGCCCCAGCATTTT,CASKGQAGNQPQHF
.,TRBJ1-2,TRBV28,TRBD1,TGTGCCAGCCGCACCGGGACAGGGTATTATGGCTACACCTTC,CASRTGTGYYGYTF
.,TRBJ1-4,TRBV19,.,TGTGCCAGTACCCTAGTTGCAACTAATGAAAAACTGTTTTTT,CASTLVATNEKLFF
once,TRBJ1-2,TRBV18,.,TGTGCCAGCTCACCACCTTACAGGGACGGCTACACCTTC,CASSPPYRDGYTF
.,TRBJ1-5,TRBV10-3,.,TGTGCCATCAGTGACAGGTCAGACCGTCAGCCCCAGCATTTT,CAISDRSDRQPQHF
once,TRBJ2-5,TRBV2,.,TGTGCCAGCAGTGAAGAAAGGGAAGAGACCCAGTACTTC,CASSEEREETQYF
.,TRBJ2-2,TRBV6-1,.,TGTGCCAGCGGCCCGACAATGGACACCGGGGAGCTGTTTTTT,CASGPTMDTGELFF
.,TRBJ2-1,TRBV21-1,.,TGTGCCAGCAGCAAAGCGCTAGGTCCCTACAATGAGCAGTTCTTC,CASSKALGPYNEQFF
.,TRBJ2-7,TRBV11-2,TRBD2,TGTGCCAGCAGCCAATGGGCTAGCGGTGACTACGAGCAGTACTTC,CASSQWASGDYEQYF
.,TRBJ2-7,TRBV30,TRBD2,TGTGCCTGGAAGGAAGGAGGGAGGGCCCGGGAGCAGTACTTC,CAWKEGGRAREQYF
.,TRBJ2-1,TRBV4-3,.,TGCGCCAGCAGCCATCGGGGGAGGGAGGGGGCGCGGCGGAGTACTGAGCAGTTCTTC,CASSHRGREGARRSTEQFF
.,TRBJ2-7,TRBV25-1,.,TGTGCCAGCAGTGATTCAGGCAGTACCTACGAGCAGTACTTC,CASSDSGSTYEQYF
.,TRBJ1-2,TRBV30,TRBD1,TGTGCCTGGAGACAAAAGGGGGCCTATGGCTACACCTTC,CAWRQKGAYGYTF
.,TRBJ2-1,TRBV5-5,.,TGTGCCAGCAGATGGGGGGAGAATGAGCAGTTCTTC,CASRWGENEQFF
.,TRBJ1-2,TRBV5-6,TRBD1,TGTGCCAGCAGCTTGTGGAGGACAGGGGGCGGCTACACCTTC,CASSLWRTGGGYTF
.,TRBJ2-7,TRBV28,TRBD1,TGTGCCAGCAGTCCCCAGGGGCAGGGGGCCTACGAGCAGTACTTC,CASSPQGQGAYEQYF
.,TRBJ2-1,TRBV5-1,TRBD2,TGCGCCAGCAGCTTGGGGACTAGCGGGGTCAATGAGCAGTTCTTC,CASSLGTSGVNEQFF
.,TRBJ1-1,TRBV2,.,TGTGCCAGCAGTGCAAGGACAGAACGGAGCTGGGACACTGAAGCTTTCTTT,CASSARTERSWDTEAFF
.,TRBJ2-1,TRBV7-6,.,TGTGCCAGCAGCTTAGGTCGCGGGGTATACAATGAGCAGTTCTTC,CASSLGRGVYNEQFF
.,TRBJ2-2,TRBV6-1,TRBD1,TGTGCCAGCAGTGAAGATGGGACAGGGGCGAACACCGGGGAGCTGTTTTTT,CASSEDGTGANTGELFF
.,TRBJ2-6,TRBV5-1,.,TGCGCCAGCAGCTTGGGACCGTCTGGGGCCAACGTCCTGACTTTC,CASSLGPSGANVLTF